The clone carrying this TCR beta chain came up many times. Researchers took RNA transcripts and amplified the TCR beta CDR3 regions from them. TCR CDR3 underwent first-round RT-PCR with the HTBI primer set. One entry per CDR3 protein results from TCRdb running MiXCR on the multiplex PCR reads. The sample holds approximately 380,000 distinct CDR3 sequences; about 19% are singletons and the top ten take roughly 3.5%. PBMCs were obtained from approximately 10 ml fresh peripheral blood. These data originate in a study of T cells in Graves' hyperthyroidism and ophthalmopathy. V was cut by 2 bases and J by 0 bases, with 7 bases left in between. The CDR3 consists of 14 residues. The germline V gene encodes CDR1 MNHEY and CDR2 SVGAGI.

The rearrangement uses TRBV6-5 and TRBJ1-1; D ambiguous. The clonotype was recovered from a woman between 18 and 29 years old with Graves' hyperthyroidism. The sample taken for sequencing was blood. In DNA, the CDR3 is TGTGCCAGCAGTTACGGGAGAATGAACACTGAAGCTTTCTTT. The encoded protein is CASSYGRMNTEAFF.